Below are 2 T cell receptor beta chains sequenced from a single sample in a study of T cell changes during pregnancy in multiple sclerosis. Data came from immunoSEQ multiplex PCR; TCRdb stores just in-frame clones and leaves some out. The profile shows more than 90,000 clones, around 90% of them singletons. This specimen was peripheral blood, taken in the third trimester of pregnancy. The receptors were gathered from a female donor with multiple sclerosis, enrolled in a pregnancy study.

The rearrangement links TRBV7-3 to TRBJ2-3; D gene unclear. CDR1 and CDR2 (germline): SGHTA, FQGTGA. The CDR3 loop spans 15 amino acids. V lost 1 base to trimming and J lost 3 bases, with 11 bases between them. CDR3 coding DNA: TGTGCCAGCAGCTTAATGGCGCGGTGGACAGATACGCAGTATTTT. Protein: CASSLMARWTDTQYF.

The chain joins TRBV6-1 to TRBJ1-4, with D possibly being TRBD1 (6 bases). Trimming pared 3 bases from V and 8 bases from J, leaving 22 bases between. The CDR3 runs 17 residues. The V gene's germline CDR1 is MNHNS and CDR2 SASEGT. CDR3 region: CASSDRGSPSLGEKLFF. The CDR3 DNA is TGTGCCAGCAGTGACAGGGGCAGCCCTTCGTTAGGGGAAAAACTGTTTTTT.